This T cell receptor beta chain originates from a study of tumor-infiltrating lymphocytes in oesophageal squamous cell carcinoma. This clonotype was seen only a few times. This CDR3 is built from 16 residues. Germline assignment: CDR1 DFQATT and CDR2 SNEGSKA (reference sequence). TCRdb redid the calling of the PCR reads with MiXCR, one entry per CDR3 protein. The sample records approximately 9,600 distinct CDR3 sequences, 45% to 65% being singletons. This sequence joins TRBV20-1 and TRBJ2-3, with 10 positions matching TRBD1. TRBJ2-5 matches the DNA end more closely, so the J call is doubtful. The origin of this receptor is a female donor with esophageal squamous cell carcinoma. Sequenced: esophageal tumor tissue. The CDR3 sequence: CSAYGGTGVRWETQYF. The CDR3 nucleotides are TGCAGTGCTTACGGTGGGACAGGGGTGAGGTGGGAGACCCAGTACTTC.